The clone carrying this T cell receptor (beta chain) was observed at least ten times. Its antigen is undetermined. The data were obtained in a study of T cell repertoires in cytomegalovirus infection. Study-wide background: CMV infection plus the matching HLA type was flagged by public TCR beta signatures. The study, taken as a whole, reports: People with CMV and the relevant HLA were identified by cumulative public TCR beta family frequency. In two of eight donors, the top clonotype was HLA-C-restricted CMV-specific.

MiXCR, run by TCRdb on the reads, gives a single entry per CDR3 protein. Of about 310,000 distinct CDR3 sequences in the sample, approximately 25% were seen once. The V gene's germline CDR1 is SGHTA and CDR2 FQGTGA. The CDR3 covers 15 residues. V shed 5 bases and J 6 bases; nucleotides not matched to a gene: 11. The clonotype comes from a human donor in good health (CMV status not recorded). Some clones in this sample may be carry-over from other donors' samples. The material sequenced was cultured PBMCs, taken from culture after CMV antigen stimulation. The V gene is TRBV7-3, the J gene TRBJ2-7; 9 nucleotides align to TRBD2. CDR3 in amino acids: CASSMVGGGGGEQYF. The CDR3 DNA sequence: TGTGCCAGCAGCATGGTCGGGGGCGGGGGGGGCGAGCAGTACTTC.